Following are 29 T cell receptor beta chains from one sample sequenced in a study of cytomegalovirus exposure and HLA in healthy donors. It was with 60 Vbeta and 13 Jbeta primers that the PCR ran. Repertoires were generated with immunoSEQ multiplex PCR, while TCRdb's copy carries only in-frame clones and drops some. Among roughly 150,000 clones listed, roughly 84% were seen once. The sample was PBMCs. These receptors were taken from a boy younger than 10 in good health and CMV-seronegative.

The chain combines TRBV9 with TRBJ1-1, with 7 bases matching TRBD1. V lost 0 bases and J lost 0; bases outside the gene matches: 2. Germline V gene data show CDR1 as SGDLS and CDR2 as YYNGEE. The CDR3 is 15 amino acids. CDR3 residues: CASSVDGTVNTEAFF. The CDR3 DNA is TGTGCCAGCAGCGTAGACGGGACAGTGAACACTGAAGCTTTCTTT.

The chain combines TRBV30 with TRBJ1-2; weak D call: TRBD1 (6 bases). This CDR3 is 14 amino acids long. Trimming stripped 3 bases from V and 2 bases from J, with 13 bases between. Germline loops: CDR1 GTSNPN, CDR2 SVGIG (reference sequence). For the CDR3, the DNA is TGTGCCTGGAGCCGGGACACCATAAACTATGGCTACACCTTC. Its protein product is CAWSRDTINYGYTF.

CDR3 protein: CASSPTSGKETQYF. In DNA form, the CDR3 reads TGTGCCAGCAGTCCGACTAGCGGAAAAGAGACCCAGTACTTC. V usage is TRBV27 and J usage is TRBJ2-5; 9 bases agree with TRBD2. With V trimmed by 5 bases and J by 3 bases, 4 bases remained unmatched. Looked up from germline, CDR1 is MNHEY and CDR2 is SMNVEV (reference sequence). The CDR3 runs 14 residues.

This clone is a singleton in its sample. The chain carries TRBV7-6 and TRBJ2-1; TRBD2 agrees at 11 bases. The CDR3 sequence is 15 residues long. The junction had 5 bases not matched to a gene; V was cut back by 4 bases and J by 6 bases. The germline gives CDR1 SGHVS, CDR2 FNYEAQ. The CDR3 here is CASSSPSGRSNEQFF. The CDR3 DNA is TGTGCCAGCAGCTCCCCTAGCGGGAGGAGCAATGAGCAGTTCTTC.

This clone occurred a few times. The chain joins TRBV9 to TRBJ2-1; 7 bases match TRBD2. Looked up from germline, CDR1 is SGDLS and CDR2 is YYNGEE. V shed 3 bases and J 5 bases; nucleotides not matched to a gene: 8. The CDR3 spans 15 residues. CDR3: CASSELAVGNNEQFF. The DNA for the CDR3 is TGTGCCAGCAGCGAGCTAGCGGTGGGGAACAATGAGCAGTTCTTC.

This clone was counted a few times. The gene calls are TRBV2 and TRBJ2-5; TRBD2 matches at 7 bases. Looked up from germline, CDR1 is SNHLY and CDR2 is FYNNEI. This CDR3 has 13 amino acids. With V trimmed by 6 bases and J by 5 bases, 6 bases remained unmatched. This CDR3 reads CASREGLPETQYF. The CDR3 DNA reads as TGTGCCAGCAGGGAGGGACTACCCGAGACCCAGTACTTC.

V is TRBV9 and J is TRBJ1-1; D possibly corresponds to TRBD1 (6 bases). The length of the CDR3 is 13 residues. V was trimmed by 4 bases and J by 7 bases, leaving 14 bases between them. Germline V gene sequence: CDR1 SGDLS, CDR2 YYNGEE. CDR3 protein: CASSPETGLEAFF. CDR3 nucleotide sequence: TGTGCCAGCAGCCCAGAGACAGGTCTTGAAGCTTTCTTT.

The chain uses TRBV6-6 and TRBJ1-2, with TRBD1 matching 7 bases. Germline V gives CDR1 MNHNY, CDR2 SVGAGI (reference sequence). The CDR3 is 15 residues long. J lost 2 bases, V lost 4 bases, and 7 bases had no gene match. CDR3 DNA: TGTGCCAGCAGTTCACCAAGGGACAGCAACTATGGCTACACCTTC. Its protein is CASSSPRDSNYGYTF.

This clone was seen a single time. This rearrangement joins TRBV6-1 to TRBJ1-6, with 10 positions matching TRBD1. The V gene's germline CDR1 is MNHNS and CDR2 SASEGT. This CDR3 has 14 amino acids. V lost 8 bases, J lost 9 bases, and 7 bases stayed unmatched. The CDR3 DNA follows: TGTGCCAGCCGCGGACAGGGGGTTAGTTCACCCCTCCACTTT. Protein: CASRGQGVSSPLHF.

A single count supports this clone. CDR3 sequence reads: CASRYRGPNYGYTF. CDR3 DNA: TGTGCCAGCAGATACAGGGGGCCCAACTATGGCTACACCTTC. The chain couples TRBV6-1 to TRBJ1-2, with 9 bases that match TRBD1. The trim removed 6 bases at V and 2 bases at J, leaving 4 bases unmatched. Germline lookup yields CDR1 MNHNS and CDR2 SASEGT. The CDR3 contains 14 residues.

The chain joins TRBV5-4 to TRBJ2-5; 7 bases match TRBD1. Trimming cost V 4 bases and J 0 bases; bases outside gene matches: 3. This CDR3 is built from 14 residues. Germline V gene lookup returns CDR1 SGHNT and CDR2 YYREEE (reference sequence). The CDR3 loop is CASSLGTDQETQYF. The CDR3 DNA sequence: TGTGCCAGCAGCCTCGGGACAGACCAAGAGACCCAGTACTTC.

CDR3 region: CAWNERDKTDTQYF. The CDR3 DNA reads TGTGCCTGGAACGAAAGGGACAAAACAGATACGCAGTATTTT. The rearrangement uses TRBV30 and TRBJ2-3; D might be TRBD1 (6 bases). The V gene lost 4 bases and the J gene lost 3 bases, with 14 bases spanning the gap. The germline gives CDR1 GTSNPN, CDR2 SVGIG (reference sequence). The CDR3 sequence is 14 residues long.

The CDR3 protein is CASSDPGLASTDTQYF. The CDR3 DNA reads TGTGCCAGCAGTGACCCGGGACTAGCGAGCACAGATACGCAGTATTTT. The genes are TRBV25-1 and TRBJ2-3; 10 bases map to TRBD2. CDR3 size: 16 residues. CDR1 and CDR2 (germline): MGHDK, SYGVNS. The J segment lost 0 bases and the V segment lost 3 bases, leaving 3 bases of the junction unmatched.

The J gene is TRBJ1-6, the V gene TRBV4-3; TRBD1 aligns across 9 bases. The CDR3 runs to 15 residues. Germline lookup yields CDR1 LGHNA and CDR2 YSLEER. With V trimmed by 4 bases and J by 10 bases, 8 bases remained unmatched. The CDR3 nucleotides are TGCGCCAGCAGCCTATCACAGGGGGCAAGATCACCCCTCCACTTT. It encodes CASSLSQGARSPLHF.

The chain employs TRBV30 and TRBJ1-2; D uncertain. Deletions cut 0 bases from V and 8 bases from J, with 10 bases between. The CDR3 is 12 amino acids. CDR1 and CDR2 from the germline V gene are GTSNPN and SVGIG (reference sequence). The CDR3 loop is CAWSVPEGGYTF. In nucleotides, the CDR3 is TGTGCCTGGAGTGTACCTGAGGGCGGCTACACCTTC. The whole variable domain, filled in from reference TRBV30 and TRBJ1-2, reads SQTIHQWPATLVQPVGSPLSLECTVEGTSNPNLYWYRQAAGRGLQLLFYSVGIGQISSEVPQNLSASRPQDRQFILSSKKLLLSDSGFYLCAWSVPEGGYTFGSGTRLTVV.

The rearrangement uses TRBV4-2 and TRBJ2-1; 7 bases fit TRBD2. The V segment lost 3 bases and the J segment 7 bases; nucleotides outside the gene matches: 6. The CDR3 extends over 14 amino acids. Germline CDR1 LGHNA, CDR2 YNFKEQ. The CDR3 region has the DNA TGTGCCAGCAGCCAGAGGTGGGAGGGGAATGAGCAGTTCTTC. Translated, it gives CASSQRWEGNEQFF.

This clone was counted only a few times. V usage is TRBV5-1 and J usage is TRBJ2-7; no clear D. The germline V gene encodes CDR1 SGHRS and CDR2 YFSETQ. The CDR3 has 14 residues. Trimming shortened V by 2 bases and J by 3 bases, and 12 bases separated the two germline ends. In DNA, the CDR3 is TGCGCCAGCAGCTTAGAAGGCGGTTTCTACGAGCAGTACTTC. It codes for CASSLEGGFYEQYF. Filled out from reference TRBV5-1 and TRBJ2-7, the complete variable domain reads KAGVTQTPRYLIKTRGQQVTLSCSPISGHRSVSWYQQTPGQGLQFLFEYFSETQRNKGNFPGRFSGRQFSNSRSEMNVSTLELGDSALYLCASSLEGGFYEQYFGPGTRLTVT.

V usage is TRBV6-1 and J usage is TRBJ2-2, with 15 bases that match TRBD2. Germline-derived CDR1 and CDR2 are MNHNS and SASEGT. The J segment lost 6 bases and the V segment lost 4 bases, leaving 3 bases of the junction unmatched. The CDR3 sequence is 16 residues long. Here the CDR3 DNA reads TGTGCCAGCAGTGTCGGGACTAGCGGGAGGTCCGGGGAGCTGTTTTTT. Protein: CASSVGTSGRSGELFF.

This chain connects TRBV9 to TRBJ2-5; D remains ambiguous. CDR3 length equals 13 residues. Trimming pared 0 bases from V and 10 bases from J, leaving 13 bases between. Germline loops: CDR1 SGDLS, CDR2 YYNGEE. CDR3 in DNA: TGTGCCAGCAGCGTAGAATCTGTCAGTAACCAGTACTTC. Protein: CASSVESVSNQYF.

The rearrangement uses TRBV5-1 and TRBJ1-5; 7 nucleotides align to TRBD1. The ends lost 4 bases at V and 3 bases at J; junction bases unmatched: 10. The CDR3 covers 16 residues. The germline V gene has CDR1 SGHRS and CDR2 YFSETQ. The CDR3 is CASSGPRGFINQPQHF. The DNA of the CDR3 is TGCGCCAGCAGCGGCCCCAGGGGGTTCATCAATCAGCCCCAGCATTTT. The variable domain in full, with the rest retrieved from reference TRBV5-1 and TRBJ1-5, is KAGVTQTPRYLIKTRGQQVTLSCSPISGHRSVSWYQQTPGQGLQFLFEYFSETQRNKGNFPGRFSGRQFSNSRSEMNVSTLELGDSALYLCASSGPRGFINQPQHFGDGTRLSIL.

The CDR3 DNA reads TGCAGCGTTGATAAGGGACAGGGATACAATGAGCAGTTCTTC. This sequence encodes CSVDKGQGYNEQFF. This chain joins TRBV29-1 and TRBJ2-1; 9 bases align to TRBD1. Germline CDR1 is SQVTM and CDR2 is ANQGSEA. This CDR3 contains 14 residues. Trimming removed 3 bases from V and 4 bases from J; junction bases left unmatched: 4.

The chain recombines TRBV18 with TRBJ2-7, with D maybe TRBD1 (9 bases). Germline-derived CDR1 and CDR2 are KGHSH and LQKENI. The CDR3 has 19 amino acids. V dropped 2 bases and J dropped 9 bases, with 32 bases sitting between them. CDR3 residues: CASSPTGGTGLVPGFGQYV. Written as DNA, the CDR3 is TGTGCCAGCTCACCAACGGGGGGGACAGGGCTGGTACCGGGGTTCGGGCAGTACGTC.

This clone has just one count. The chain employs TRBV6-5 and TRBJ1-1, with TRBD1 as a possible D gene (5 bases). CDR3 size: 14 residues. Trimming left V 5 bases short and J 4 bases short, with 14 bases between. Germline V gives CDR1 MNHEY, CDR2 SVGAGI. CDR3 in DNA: TGTGCCAGCAGTACATACCAGGGATTCACTGAAGCTTTCTTT. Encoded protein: CASSTYQGFTEAFF.

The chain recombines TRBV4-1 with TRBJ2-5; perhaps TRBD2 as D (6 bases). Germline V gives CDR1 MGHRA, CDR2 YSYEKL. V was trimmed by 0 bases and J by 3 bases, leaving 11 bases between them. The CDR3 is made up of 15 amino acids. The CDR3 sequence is CASSQDGGAEETQYF. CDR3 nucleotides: TGCGCCAGCAGCCAAGATGGCGGGGCGGAAGAGACCCAGTACTTC.

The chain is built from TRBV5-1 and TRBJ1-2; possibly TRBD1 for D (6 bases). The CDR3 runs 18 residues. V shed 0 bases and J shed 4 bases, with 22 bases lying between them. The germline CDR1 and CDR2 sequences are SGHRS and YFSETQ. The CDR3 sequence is CASSLGAAGQFPSYGYTF. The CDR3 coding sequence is TGCGCCAGCAGCTTGGGGGCCGCCGGACAGTTCCCTTCCTATGGCTACACCTTC.

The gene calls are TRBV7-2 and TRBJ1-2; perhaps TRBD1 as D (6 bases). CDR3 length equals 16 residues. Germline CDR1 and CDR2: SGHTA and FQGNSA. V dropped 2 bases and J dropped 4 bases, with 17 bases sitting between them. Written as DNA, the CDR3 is TGTGCCAGCAGCTTAAATGAACAGGGTTCATCCTATGGCTACACCTTC. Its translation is CASSLNEQGSSYGYTF.

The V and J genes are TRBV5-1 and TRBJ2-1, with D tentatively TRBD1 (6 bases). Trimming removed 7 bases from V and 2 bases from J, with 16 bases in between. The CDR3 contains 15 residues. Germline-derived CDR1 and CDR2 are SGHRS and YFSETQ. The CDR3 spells CASAKATGPYNEQFF. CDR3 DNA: TGCGCCAGCGCTAAGGCCACAGGGCCCTACAATGAGCAGTTCTTC.

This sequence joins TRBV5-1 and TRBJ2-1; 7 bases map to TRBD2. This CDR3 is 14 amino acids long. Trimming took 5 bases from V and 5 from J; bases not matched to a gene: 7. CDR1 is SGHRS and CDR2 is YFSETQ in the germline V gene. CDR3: CASRVSGVHNEQFF. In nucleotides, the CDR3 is TGCGCCAGCAGGGTAAGCGGGGTCCACAATGAGCAGTTCTTC. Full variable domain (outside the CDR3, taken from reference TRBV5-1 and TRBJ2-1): KAGVTQTPRYLIKTRGQQVTLSCSPISGHRSVSWYQQTPGQGLQFLFEYFSETQRNKGNFPGRFSGRQFSNSRSEMNVSTLELGDSALYLCASRVSGVHNEQFFGPGTRLTVL.

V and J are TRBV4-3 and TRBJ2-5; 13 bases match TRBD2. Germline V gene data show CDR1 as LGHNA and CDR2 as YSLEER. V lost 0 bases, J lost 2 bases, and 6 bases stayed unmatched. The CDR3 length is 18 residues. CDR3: CASSQDLLGLAGQETQYF. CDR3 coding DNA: TGCGCCAGCAGCCAAGATCTTTTGGGACTAGCGGGGCAAGAGACCCAGTACTTC.